The clone carrying this TCR beta chain was recorded at least ten times. Amplification of TCR beta CDR3 regions was performed using RNA transcripts as template. The study used the HTBI primer set for a first-round RT-PCR of the TCR CDR3. TCRdb called the multiplex PCR reads again in MiXCR, with one record for every CDR3 protein. The data contain hundreds of thousands of distinct CDR3 sequences, 13% to 15% of them singletons. Trimming stripped 4 bases from V and 4 bases from J, with 14 bases between. The CDR3 contains 14 residues. The germline CDR1 and CDR2 sequences are SQVTM and ANQGSEA. This specimen belongs to a study of T cells in Graves' hyperthyroidism and ophthalmopathy. In the study overall: Upon initial diagnosis and before any treatment, peripheral blood was collected.

The chain combines TRBV29-1 with TRBJ2-1; possible D gene TRBD2, 6 bases. The source material was blood. The TCR sequence derives from a woman aged 45-59 years with Graves' ophthalmopathy. The CDR3 DNA reads as TGCAGCGTTGGTGGGGGGAAAGGTTACAATGAGCAGTTCTTC. As protein: CSVGGGKGYNEQFF.